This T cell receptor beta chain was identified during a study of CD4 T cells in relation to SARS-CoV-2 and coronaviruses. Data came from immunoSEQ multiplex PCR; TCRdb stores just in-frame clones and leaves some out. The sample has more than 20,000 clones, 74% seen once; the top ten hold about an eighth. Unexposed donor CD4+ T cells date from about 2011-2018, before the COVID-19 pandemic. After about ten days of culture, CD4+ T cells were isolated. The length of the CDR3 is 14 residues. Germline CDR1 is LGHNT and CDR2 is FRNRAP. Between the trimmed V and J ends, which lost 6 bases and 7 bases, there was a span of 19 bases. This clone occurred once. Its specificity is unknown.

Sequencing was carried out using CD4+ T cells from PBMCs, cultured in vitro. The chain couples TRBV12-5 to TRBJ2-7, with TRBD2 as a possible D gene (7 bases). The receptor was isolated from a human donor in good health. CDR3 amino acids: CASGRSWGGWEQYF. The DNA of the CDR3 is TGTGCTAGTGGCCGCTCCTGGGGGGGCTGGGAGCAGTACTTC. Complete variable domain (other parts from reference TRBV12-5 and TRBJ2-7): DARVTQTPRHKVTEMGQEVTMRCQPILGHNTVFWYRQTMMQGLELLAYFRNRAPLDDSGMPKDRFSAEMPDATLATLKIQPSEPRDSAVYFCASGRSWGGWEQYFGPGTRLTVT.